The text below deals with one T cell receptor beta chain. With 60 Vbeta and 13 Jbeta primers, the PCR was carried out. Method: immunoSEQ multiplex PCR; TCRdb's copy keeps in-frame clones and lacks some. The sample lists tens of thousands of clones; 65% to 80% were seen once. The record originates from a study of cytomegalovirus exposure and HLA in healthy donors. Study-level background: Most genotyped donors, roughly 83% of around 370, had Caucasian-associated genetic ancestry.

The germline CDR1 and CDR2 sequences are SGHRS and YFSETQ. With 1 base clipped from V and 0 bases from J, the junction kept 2 bases outside the gene matches. There are 15 residues in the CDR3. The chain links TRBV5-1 to TRBJ2-3, with 7 bases fitting TRBD1. The clonotype comes from a male donor in good health and CMV-seropositive. The specimen sequenced was PBMCs. CDR3 nucleotide sequence: TGCGCCAGCAGCTTGTTGGGACAGAGCACAGATACGCAGTATTTT. Its translation is CASSLLGQSTDTQYF. Using reference TRBV5-1 and TRBJ2-3 for the parts outside the CDR3, the full variable domain is KAGVTQTPRYLIKTRGQQVTLSCSPISGHRSVSWYQQTPGQGLQFLFEYFSETQRNKGNFPGRFSGRQFSNSRSEMNVSTLELGDSALYLCASSLLGQSTDTQYFGPGTRLTVL.